Listed here are 9 T cell receptor beta chains from one sample, sequenced in a study of CD8+CD57+ T cells in acquired aplastic anemia. Patients chosen for sequencing had shown CD8+CD57+ cell expansion by flow cytometry. The template for TCR beta VDJ and CDR3 sequence profiling was genomic DNA. TCRdb analysed the reads with MiXCR anew, one entry per CDR3 protein. The top ten hold 35% to 60% of the sample, which has about 160,000 distinct CDR3 sequences, 65% to 75% seen once. The specimen was sorted CD4+, CD8+, or CD8+CD57+ T cells (not recorded which) from PBMCs. The receptors were gathered from a human donor with aplastic anemia.

The genes are TRBV19 and TRBJ2-1; D gene ambiguous. V dropped 3 bases and J dropped 6 bases, with 12 bases sitting between them. Looked up from germline, CDR1 is LNHDA and CDR2 is SQIVND (reference sequence). This CDR3 is 14 amino acids long. DNA of the CDR3: TGTGCCAGTAGTATCGGCCTACCTATCAATGAGCAGTTCTTC. Translating it yields CASSIGLPINEQFF.

This sequence joins TRBV12-3 or TRBV12-4 and TRBJ1-1, with D perhaps matching TRBD1 (6 bases). The CDR3 sequence is 12 residues long. The ends were cut back, 2 bases at V and 11 bases at J, with 12 bases in the middle. The CDR3: CASSLRPGDAFF. In DNA form, the CDR3 reads TGTGCCAGCAGTTTAAGGCCAGGGGACGCTTTCTTT.

V and J are TRBV7-9 and TRBJ2-5; a possible D gene is TRBD1 (6 bases). The V end was cut by 5 bases, the J end by 2 bases, with 15 bases between. Germline loops: CDR1 SEHNR, CDR2 FQNEAQ (reference sequence). The CDR3 is made up of 15 amino acids. DNA of the CDR3: TGTGCCAGCAGCAACGTACAGGGCCATCAAGAGACCCAGTACTTC. It encodes CASSNVQGHQETQYF.

This chain links TRBV10-1 with TRBJ1-1, with TRBD1 as a possible D gene (5 bases). Trimming took off 6 bases at V and 0 bases at J, with 14 bases between the two ends. Germline loops: CDR1 WNHNN, CDR2 SYGVQD (reference sequence). The CDR3 is 15 amino acids. The CDR3 DNA follows: TGCGCCAGCAGCTTAGGAGAGGGGATGAACACTGAAGCTTTCTTT. Its protein product is CASSLGEGMNTEAFF.

This chain connects TRBV2 to TRBJ2-5; 8 bases are a match to TRBD2. CDR3 length: 14 residues. Unmatched junction bases numbered 10, after V lost 7 bases and J lost 6 bases. Looked up from germline, CDR1 is SNHLY and CDR2 is FYNNEI. Here the CDR3 DNA reads TGTGCCAGCACAGCGGGGGCTGATATAAAGACCCAGTACTTC. Protein sequence: CASTAGADIKTQYF.

The V gene is TRBV7-9, the J gene TRBJ1-1, with 9 bases matching TRBD1. Per germline, CDR1 SEHNR and CDR2 FQNEAQ (reference sequence). The V and J ends lost 7 bases and 1 base, in that order; junction bases with no gene match: 4. This CDR3 spans 14 amino acids. CDR3 residues: CASTRTGENTEAFF. The CDR3 nucleotides read TGTGCCAGCACCCGGACAGGGGAGAACACTGAAGCTTTCTTT.

This clonotype came up a few times. The chain is built from TRBV7-3 and TRBJ2-7; tentative D call: TRBD2 (6 bases). The CDR3 is 16 amino acids. V lost 3 bases, J lost 0 bases, and 15 bases lay in between. Germline CDR1 reads SGHTA; CDR2 reads FQGTGA. The CDR3 DNA reads as TGTGCCAGCAGCTTTTCACTACTAGCACCCTCCTACGAGCAGTACTTC. Protein product: CASSFSLLAPSYEQYF.

The gene calls are TRBV9 and TRBJ1-5; 8 bases are shared with TRBD1. CDR1 and CDR2 (germline): SGDLS, YYNGEE. V dropped 0 bases and J dropped 2; count of bases not matched to a gene: 1. The CDR3 is made up of 15 amino acids. The CDR3 DNA reads TGTGCCAGCAGCGTAGCGGGACAGGGCAATCAGCCCCAGCATTTT. Translating it yields CASSVAGQGNQPQHF.

This clonotype was seen a single time. The chain links TRBV6-4 to TRBJ2-7; no clear D gene. Germline CDR1 and CDR2: MRHNA and SNTAGT. The V gene lost 6 bases and the J gene lost 6 bases, with 18 bases spanning the gap. The CDR3 totals 14 residues. This chain's CDR3 is CASSQWASESEQYF. In DNA, the CDR3 is TGTGCCAGCAGCCAGTGGGCCTCGGAGTCCGAGCAGTACTTC.